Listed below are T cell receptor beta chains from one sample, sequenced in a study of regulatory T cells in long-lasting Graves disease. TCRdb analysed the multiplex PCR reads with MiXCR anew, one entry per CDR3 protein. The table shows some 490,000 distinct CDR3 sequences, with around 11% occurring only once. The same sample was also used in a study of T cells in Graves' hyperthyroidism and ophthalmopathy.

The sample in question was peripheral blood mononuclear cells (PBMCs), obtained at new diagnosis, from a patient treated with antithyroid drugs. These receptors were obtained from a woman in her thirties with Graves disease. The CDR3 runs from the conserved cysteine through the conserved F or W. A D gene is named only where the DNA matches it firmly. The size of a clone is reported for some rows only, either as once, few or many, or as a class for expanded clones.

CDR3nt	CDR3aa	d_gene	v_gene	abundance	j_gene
TGTGCCAGCAGTGGACGGGGGAGCAACACTGAAGCTTTCTTT	CASSGRGSNTEAFF	NA	TRBV25-1	many	TRBJ1-1
TGTGCCAGCAGTTTATTTTTGCGACAGAGAAATCAGCCCCAGCATTTT	CASSLFLRQRNQPQHF	NA	TRBV28	few	TRBJ1-5
TGTGCCAGCAGCCCGACACCGAGCTCCTACAATGAGCAGTTCTTC	CASSPTPSSYNEQFF	NA	TRBV6-2/TRBV6-3	many	TRBJ2-1
TGTGCCAGCAGCCAAGAACTGTGGACGGAAAAGTACAATGAGCAGTTCTTC	CASSQELWTEKYNEQFF	NA	TRBV3-1	many	TRBJ2-1
TGTGCCAGCAGCCGCCTTCTAGACACAGATACGCAGTATTTT	CASSRLLDTDTQYF	NA	TRBV7-9	many	TRBJ2-3
TGTGCCAGCAGCGTGACAGTTGGGGCCCTCCACTTT	CASSVTVGALHF	NA	TRBV7-8	NA	TRBJ1-6
TGTGCCAGCAGCTTACTCCGGTGGGGACAGGGGACCGGGGAGCTGTTTTTT	CASSLLRWGQGTGELFF	TRBD1	TRBV11-3	many	TRBJ2-2
TGTGCCAGCAGCTTAGATACAGGGTCGGGCACTGAAGCTTTCTTT	CASSLDTGSGTEAFF	NA	TRBV7-9	NA	TRBJ1-1
TGCAGTGCTAGAGAGAAGGACACGCGGATATCAACTAATGAAAAACTGTTTTTT	CSAREKDTRISTNEKLFF	NA	TRBV20-1	NA	TRBJ1-4
TGTGCCAGCAGCTTAAAAGGCCCTCCTATCCAGGGGTGGAACATTCAGTACTTC	CASSLKGPPIQGWNIQYF	NA	TRBV7-3	NA	TRBJ2-4
TGTGCCAGCAGCTGGGCGTCAAGGGGGCAAGGTTCACCCCTCCACTTT	CASSWASRGQGSPLHF	TRBD1	TRBV5-6	many	TRBJ1-6
TGTGCCAGCAGCTTAGCGGCGGGCTGGACTAGAGATGAGCAGTTCTTC	CASSLAAGWTRDEQFF	TRBD2	TRBV7-2	many	TRBJ2-1
TGCGCCAGCGGGGACGGGTTCAACATTCAGTACTTC	CASGDGFNIQYF	NA	TRBV5-1	few	TRBJ2-4
TGTGCCAGCAGGATCTCAGGGGCACCCGGCTACACCTTC	CASRISGAPGYTF	NA	TRBV28	many	TRBJ1-2